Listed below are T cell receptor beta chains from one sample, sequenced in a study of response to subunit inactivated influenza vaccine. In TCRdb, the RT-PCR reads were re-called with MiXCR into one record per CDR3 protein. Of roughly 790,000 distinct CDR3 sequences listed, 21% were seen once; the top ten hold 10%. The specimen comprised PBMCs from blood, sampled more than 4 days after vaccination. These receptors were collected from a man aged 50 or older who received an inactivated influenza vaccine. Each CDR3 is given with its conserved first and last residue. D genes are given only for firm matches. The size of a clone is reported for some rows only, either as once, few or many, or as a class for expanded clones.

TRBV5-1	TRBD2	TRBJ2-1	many	TGCGCCAGCAGGGAGGGACTAGCGATGGAAGAGCAGTTCTTC	CASREGLAMEEQFF
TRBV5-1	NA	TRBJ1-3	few	TGCGCCAGCAGCTTGGACGACTCTGGAAACACCATATATTTT	CASSLDDSGNTIYF
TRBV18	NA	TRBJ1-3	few	TGTGCCAGCTCACCGCTGTTCTCTCAGGGGCTCTCTGGAAACACCATATATTTT	CASSPLFSQGLSGNTIYF
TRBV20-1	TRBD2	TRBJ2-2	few	TGCAGTGCTAGCAGCCTAGCGGGGAACACCGGGGAGCTGTTTTTT	CSASSLAGNTGELFF
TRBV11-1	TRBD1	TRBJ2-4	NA	TGTGCCAGCAGCTTGGGACAGAGGTTTTCGAACATTCAGTACTTC	CASSLGQRFSNIQYF
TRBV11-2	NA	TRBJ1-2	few	TGTGCCAGCAGCTTAGAGGAAACAGGTTCGAGGAATGGCTACACCTTC	CASSLEETGSRNGYTF
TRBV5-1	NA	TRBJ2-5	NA	TGCGCCAGCAGCTTGGAGGGAGCGACAGGACGGTACCAAGAGACCCAGTACTTC	CASSLEGATGRYQETQYF
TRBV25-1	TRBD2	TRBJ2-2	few	TGTGCCAGCAGTGACGAACTAGCGGATCCGGCGAACACCGGGGAGCTGTTTTTT	CASSDELADPANTGELFF
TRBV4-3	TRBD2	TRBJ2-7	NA	TGCGCCAGCAGCCCAAAACACGCGGGGGGGTCCGAGCAGTACTTC	CASSPKHAGGSEQYF
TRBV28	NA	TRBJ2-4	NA	TGTGCCAGCAGCCTCGATACACGGCTAGCCAAAAACATTCAGTACTTC	CASSLDTRLAKNIQYF
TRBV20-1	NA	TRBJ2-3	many	TGCAGTGCTAGCCAGGCCACAGATACGCAGTATTTT	CSASQATDTQYF
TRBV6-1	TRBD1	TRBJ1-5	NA	TGTGCCAGCAGTGTTGGGGACAGGGGCAATCAGCCCCAGCATTTT	CASSVGDRGNQPQHF
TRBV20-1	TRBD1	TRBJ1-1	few	TGCAGTGCTAGAGGACAGGGAGTGTACACTGAAGCTTTCTTT	CSARGQGVYTEAFF
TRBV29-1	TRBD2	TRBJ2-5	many	TGCAGCGTACACGAGAGGGTGACTAGCAGACAAGAGACCCAGTACTTC	CSVHERVTSRQETQYF
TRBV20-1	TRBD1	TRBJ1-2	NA	TGCAGTGCTAGAGATAAGGGACAGGGGCGCTATGGCTACACCTTC	CSARDKGQGRYGYTF
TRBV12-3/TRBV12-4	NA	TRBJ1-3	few	TGTGCCAGCAGTTTCGAGAGTTCGACTGGAAACACCATATATTTT	CASSFESSTGNTIYF
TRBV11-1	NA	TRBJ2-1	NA	TGTGCCAGCAGCTCATCAAGGGCGACAAGGGTGGGCTACAATGAGCAGTTCTTC	CASSSSRATRVGYNEQFF
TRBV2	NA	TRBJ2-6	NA	TGTGCCAGCAGTGGTGCTCCGGGACGCATTAACTCTGGGGCCAACGTCCTGACTTTC	CASSGAPGRINSGANVLTF
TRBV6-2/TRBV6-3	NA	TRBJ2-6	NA	TGTGTCAGCAGTTATGGGCCCAGCTCTGGGGCCAACGTCCTGACTTTC	CVSSYGPSSGANVLTF
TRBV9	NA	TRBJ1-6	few	TGTGCCAGCAGCCTAGGCCGAGGGAGTTCACCCCTCCACTTT	CASSLGRGSSPLHF
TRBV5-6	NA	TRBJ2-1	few	TGTGCCAGCAGCTTGTTTCGGGGAATTGGCTACAATGAGCAGTTCTTC	CASSLFRGIGYNEQFF
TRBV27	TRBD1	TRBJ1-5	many	TGTGCCAGCAGTTTTAGGTCCCTGCTCTGGGACAGGGGTCGAGGGGCCAATCAGCCCCAGCATTTT	CASSFRSLLWDRGRGANQPQHF
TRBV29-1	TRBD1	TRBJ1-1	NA	TGCAGCGTTGACAAGGGGGCGCGCACTGAAGCTTTCTTT	CSVDKGARTEAFF
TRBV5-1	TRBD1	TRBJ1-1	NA	TGCGCCAGCAGCCTCGGGACAGCTAAAGCTTTCTTT	CASSLGTAKAFF
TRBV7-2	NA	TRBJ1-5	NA	TGTGCCAGCAGCTTACTTTTTGATCAGCCCCAGCATTTT	CASSLLFDQPQHF
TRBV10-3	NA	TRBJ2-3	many	TGTGCCATCAGTGAGTCGTGGCCGGCCGACATCGGAGATACGCAGTATTTT	CAISESWPADIGDTQYF
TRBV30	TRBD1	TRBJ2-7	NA	TGTGCCTGGACCCCGGACAGGGCGTCCTACGAGCAGTACTTC	CAWTPDRASYEQYF
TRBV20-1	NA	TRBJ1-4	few	TGCAGTGCCGCAGGGAGGCTTACTAATGAAAAACTGTTTTTT	CSAAGRLTNEKLFF
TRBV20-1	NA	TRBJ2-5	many	TGCAGTGCTAGAGATCTGGGATCGTCACAAGAGACCCAGTACTTC	CSARDLGSSQETQYF
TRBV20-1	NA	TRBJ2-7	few	TGCAGTGCTAGAGATTCCTGGGGCAAATCCGAGCAGTACTTC	CSARDSWGKSEQYF
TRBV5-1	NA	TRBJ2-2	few	TGCGCCAGCAGCTTACAGGCAGGGAGCACCGGGGAGCTGTTTTTT	CASSLQAGSTGELFF
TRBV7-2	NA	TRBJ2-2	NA	TGTGCCAGCAGCTTAGAAGCACAGGGTAACACCGGGGAGCTGTTTTTT	CASSLEAQGNTGELFF
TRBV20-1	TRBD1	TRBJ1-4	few	TGCAGTGCTTGGACAGGGTTTGAAAAACTGTTTTTT	CSAWTGFEKLFF
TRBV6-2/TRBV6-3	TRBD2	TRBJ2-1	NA	TGTGCCAGCAGTCGGACTAGCGGCCTCAATGAGCAGTTCTTC	CASSRTSGLNEQFF
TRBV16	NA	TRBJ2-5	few	TGTGCCAGTCGAAAGTCCCCCGCGGGGAATGTCGAGACCCAGTACTTC	CASRKSPAGNVETQYF
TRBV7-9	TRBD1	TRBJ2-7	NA	TGTGCCAGCACCTCCCCACAGGGGTGGGAGCAGTACTTC	CASTSPQGWEQYF
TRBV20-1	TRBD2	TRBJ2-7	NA	TGCAGTGCTAGAGCTAGCGGGAGGACCAACTACGAGCAGTACTTC	CSARASGRTNYEQYF
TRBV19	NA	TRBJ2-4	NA	TGTGCCAGTAGTATTAGGGTCGGGAGAAACATTCAGTACTTC	CASSIRVGRNIQYF
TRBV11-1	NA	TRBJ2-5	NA	TGTGCCAGCAGTAAGACCATGGCTACACAAGAGACCCAGTACTTC	CASSKTMATQETQYF
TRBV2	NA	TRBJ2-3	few	TGTGCCAGCAGTGGGGCCAGCGGGTCCCCAGATACGCAGTATTTT	CASSGASGSPDTQYF
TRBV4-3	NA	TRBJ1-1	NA	TGCGCCAGCAGCCAAGAGAGGGGCGACACTGAAGCTTTCTTT	CASSQERGDTEAFF
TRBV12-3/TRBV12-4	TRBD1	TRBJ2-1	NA	TGTGCCAGCAGTCCCACGGGACAGGGGAATGAGCAGTTCTTC	CASSPTGQGNEQFF
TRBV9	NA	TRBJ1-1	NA	TGTGCCAGCAAAGGTCCGCAGGACACTGAAGCTTTCTTT	CASKGPQDTEAFF
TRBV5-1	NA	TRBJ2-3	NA	TGCGCCAGCGTTGGCGCACATGAAGATACGCAGTATTTT	CASVGAHEDTQYF
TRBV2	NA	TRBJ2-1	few	TGTGCCAGCAGTTCATCGGGACGCCGAAACAAGCAGTTCTTC	CASSSSGRRNKQFF
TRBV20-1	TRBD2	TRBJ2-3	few	TGCAGTGCTATCCGGACTAGCGGGAGGGGGACAGATACGCAGTATTTT	CSAIRTSGRGTDTQYF
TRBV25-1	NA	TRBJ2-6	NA	TGTGCCAGCAGTGATAGGAGGGCTGGGGCCAACGTCCTGACTTTC	CASSDRRAGANVLTF
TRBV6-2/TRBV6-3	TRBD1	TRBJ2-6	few	TGTGCCAGCAGTTACCCGGGACAGGGGGCTATGACCGGGGCCAACGTCCTGACTTTC	CASSYPGQGAMTGANVLTF
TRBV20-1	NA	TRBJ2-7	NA	TGCAGTGCTATGAGGGGGGGGAAGGAGCAGTACTTC	CSAMRGGKEQYF
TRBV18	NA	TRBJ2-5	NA	TGTGCCAGCTCACCGCCGACCGGGAACCAAGAGACCCAGTACTTC	CASSPPTGNQETQYF
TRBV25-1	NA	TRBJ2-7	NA	TGTGCCACCGCTTCAACTTACGAGCAGTACTTC	CATASTYEQYF
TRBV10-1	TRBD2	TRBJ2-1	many	TGCGCCAGCAGTGAGTCGACTAGCGGGGGCTACAATGAGCAGTTCTTC	CASSESTSGGYNEQFF
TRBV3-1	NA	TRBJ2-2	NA	TGTGCCTGCTGCCAGCTGACTCTGAACACCGGGGAGCTGTTTTTT	CACCQLTLNTGELFF
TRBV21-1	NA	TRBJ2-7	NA	TGTGCCAGCGCTTATTCAGGGGCCCCACTCTACGAGCAGTACTTC	CASAYSGAPLYEQYF